This T cell receptor (beta chain) was identified in a study of blood T cell repertoires in COVID-19. Using immunoSEQ multiplex PCR, the repertoire was profiled, and TCRdb retains in-frame clones only, with some absent. The table lists around 50,000 clones, over 90% of them singletons. This sequence was found in a man between 60 and 70 years old with COVID-19, enrolled during active disease. The sequenced sample consisted of peripheral blood.

As DNA, the CDR3 is TGTGCCAGCAGCCGAGCCGGAACAGGGGGCAATCAGCCCCAGCATTTT. Protein sequence: CASSRAGTGGNQPQHF. This chain joins TRBV3-1 (or the pseudogene TRBV3-2) and TRBJ1-5; TRBD1 matches at 7 bases. J was trimmed by 2 bases and V by 4 bases; bases with no gene match: 8. The CDR3 has 16 residues. CDR1 LGHDT and CDR2 YNNKEL come from the germline V gene (reference sequence).